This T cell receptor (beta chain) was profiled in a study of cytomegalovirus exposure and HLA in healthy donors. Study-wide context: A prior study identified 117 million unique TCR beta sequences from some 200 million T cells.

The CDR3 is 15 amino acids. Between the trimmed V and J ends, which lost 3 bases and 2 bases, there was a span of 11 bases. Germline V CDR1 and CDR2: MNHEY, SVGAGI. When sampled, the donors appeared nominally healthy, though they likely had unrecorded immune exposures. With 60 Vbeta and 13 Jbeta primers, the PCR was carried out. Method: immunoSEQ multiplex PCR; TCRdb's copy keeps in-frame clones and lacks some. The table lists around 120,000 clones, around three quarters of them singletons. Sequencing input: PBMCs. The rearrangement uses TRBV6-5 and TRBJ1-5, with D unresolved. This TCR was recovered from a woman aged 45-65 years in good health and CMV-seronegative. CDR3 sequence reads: CASSYSVAGNQPQHF. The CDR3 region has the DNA TGTGCCAGCAGTTATTCGGTAGCGGGCAATCAGCCCCAGCATTTT.